This is a list of T cell receptor beta chains from one sample in a study of STAT5B mutations in CD4+ large granular lymphocyte leukemia. Assay used: immunoSEQ multiplex PCR; TCRdb lists only in-frame clones, some missing. Altogether tens of thousands of clones are present, just over 85% being singletons, with the ten largest covering 2.6%. Sequenced input: CD4+ T cells from blood buffy coats. These TCRs come from a human donor in good health. CDR3s include the opening cysteine and the closing phenylalanine or tryptophan. D genes are given only for firm matches. Where a row states a size, it is once, few, many or the class of an expanded clone; other rows omit it.

d_call: TRBD1
j_call: TRBJ2-7
clone_size: NA
v_call: TRBV5-1
cdr3_aa: CASSLAATGDSYEQYF
cdr3_nt: TGCGCCAGCAGCTTGGCGGCGACAGGGGATTCCTACGAGCAGTACTTC

d_call: NA
j_call: TRBJ2-3
clone_size: NA
v_call: TRBV5-1
cdr3_aa: CASSPGLEYGTDTQYF
cdr3_nt: TGCGCCAGCAGCCCCGGACTGGAATATGGCACAGATACGCAGTATTTT

d_call: TRBD1
j_call: TRBJ1-2
clone_size: NA
v_call: TRBV29-1
cdr3_aa: CSVDGGGGQGDYGYTF
cdr3_nt: TGCAGCGTTGATGGTGGGGGAGGACAGGGGGACTATGGCTACACCTTC

d_call: TRBD1
j_call: TRBJ2-7
clone_size: NA
v_call: TRBV5-6
cdr3_aa: CASSPGQDLRGRSEQYF
cdr3_nt: TGTGCCAGCAGCCCCGGACAGGACCTCCGGGGTCGTTCCGAGCAGTACTTC

d_call: NA
j_call: TRBJ2-3
clone_size: NA
v_call: TRBV7-9
cdr3_aa: CASSLSRLDTQYF
cdr3_nt: TGTGCCAGCAGCTTATCGAGGCTAGATACGCAGTATTTT

d_call: NA
j_call: TRBJ2-1
clone_size: NA
v_call: TRBV28
cdr3_aa: CASSSGASDNEQFF
cdr3_nt: TGTGCCAGCAGTTCAGGAGCTAGCGACAATGAGCAGTTCTTC

d_call: NA
j_call: TRBJ2-7
clone_size: NA
v_call: TRBV9
cdr3_aa: CASSVATGERQYF
cdr3_nt: TGTGCCAGCAGCGTAGCTACGGGGGAACGGCAGTACTTC

d_call: TRBD2
j_call: TRBJ2-5
clone_size: NA
v_call: TRBV5-1
cdr3_aa: CASSSGLAVETQYF
cdr3_nt: TGCGCCAGCAGCTCCGGACTAGCGGTGGAGACCCAGTACTTC

d_call: TRBD2
j_call: TRBJ2-3
clone_size: NA
v_call: TRBV5-1
cdr3_aa: CASSKPGLAGGGNTQYF
cdr3_nt: TGCGCCAGCAGCAAACCGGGACTAGCGGGAGGTGGAAATACGCAGTATTTT

d_call: NA
j_call: TRBJ2-1
clone_size: NA
v_call: TRBV10-3
cdr3_aa: CAISPGGAPSYNEQFF
cdr3_nt: TGTGCCATCAGCCCCGGAGGGGCGCCCTCCTACAATGAGCAGTTCTTC

d_call: NA
j_call: TRBJ2-3
clone_size: NA
v_call: TRBV9
cdr3_aa: CASGRGGHTDTQYF
cdr3_nt: TGTGCCAGCGGACGGGGCGGACACACAGATACGCAGTATTTT

d_call: NA
j_call: TRBJ1-2
clone_size: NA
v_call: TRBV7-2
cdr3_aa: CASSSSTGQGYGYTF
cdr3_nt: NA

d_call: TRBD2
j_call: TRBJ2-1
clone_size: NA
v_call: TRBV15
cdr3_aa: CATSSGLAGGSYNEQFF
cdr3_nt: TGTGCCACCAGCAGTGGACTAGCGGGAGGGTCCTACAATGAGCAGTTCTTC

d_call: TRBD1
j_call: TRBJ2-7
clone_size: NA
v_call: TRBV30
cdr3_aa: CAWDRDRLLGEQYF
cdr3_nt: TGTGCCTGGGACAGGGACCGTTTGTTGGGCGAGCAGTACTTC

d_call: NA
j_call: TRBJ2-7
clone_size: few
v_call: TRBV25-1
cdr3_aa: CASRRLSGQWSSYEQYF
cdr3_nt: TGTGCCAGCAGACGCTTATCTGGACAGTGGAGCTCCTACGAGCAGTACTTC

d_call: NA
j_call: TRBJ1-4
clone_size: NA
v_call: TRBV28
cdr3_aa: CATPGGPNEKLFF
cdr3_nt: TGTGCCACCCCGGGAGGACCTAATGAAAAACTGTTTTTT

d_call: TRBD2
j_call: TRBJ2-1
clone_size: once
v_call: TRBV29-1
cdr3_aa: CSVRRPTSGRAVEQFF
cdr3_nt: TGCAGCGTTCGGCGCCCGACTAGCGGGAGGGCCGTTGAGCAGTTCTTC